One and the same sample provided the 26 T cell receptor beta chains below, sequenced in a study of beta chain features in type 1 diabetes. Study results and limitations: Moderately but significantly shorter TCRB CDR3s were found in Type 1 diabetes patients in all four CD4+ subsets.

For these receptors, no antigen is known. cDNA synthesis used the whole RNA isolate, giving expressed TCRB sequences. The table came from immunoSEQ multiplex PCR; TCRdb's copy has only in-frame clones and leaves some out. The repertoire includes over 200,000 clones, about a tenth of them detected once, and approximately 0.015% sits in the top ten. Input material: naive CD4+ T cells from blood. The receptors were sampled from a man aged 30 to 45 with type 1 diabetes.

To note about this clone: The same CDR3 is also encoded by other DNA sequences in this sample. V usage is TRBV7-9 and J usage is TRBJ1-2; the D is unclear. This CDR3 comprises 12 residues. Per germline, CDR1 SEHNR and CDR2 FQNEAQ (reference sequence). The ends were cut back, 1 base at V and 4 bases at J, with 4 bases in the middle. CDR3 sequence reads: CASSLESYGYTF. In DNA form, the CDR3 reads TGTGCCAGCAGCTTAGAGAGCTATGGCTACACCTTC.

CDR3: CASSSAGGVTGELFF. The CDR3 DNA reads TGTGCCAGCAGCTCCGCCGGGGGAGTCACCGGGGAGCTGTTTTTT. This rearrangement joins TRBV7-3 to TRBJ2-2; weak D call: TRBD2 (6 bases). The CDR3 runs 15 residues. Germline CDR1 and CDR2: SGHTA and FQGTGA. V was cut by 4 bases and J by 4 bases, with 13 bases left in between.

The genes are TRBV13 and TRBJ2-3, with TRBD2 matching over 12 bases. This CDR3 region has 16 residues. V was clipped by 3 bases and J by 2 bases; unmatched bases: 3. From germline, CDR1 is PRHDT and CDR2 FYEKMQ (reference sequence). CDR3: CASSFRLAGVTDTQYF. The CDR3 bases are TGTGCCAGCAGCTTCCGACTAGCGGGGGTCACAGATACGCAGTATTTT. Filled out from reference TRBV13 and TRBJ2-3, the complete variable domain reads AAGVIQSPRHLIKEKRETATLKCYPIPRHDTVYWYQQGPGQDPQFLISFYEKMQSDKGSIPDRFSAQQFSDYHSELNMSSLELGDSALYFCASSFRLAGVTDTQYFGPGTRLTVL.

The chain has TRBV6-5 and TRBJ1-1; D unresolved. V was cut by 3 bases and J by 9 bases, with 14 bases left in between. Germline CDR1 is MNHEY and CDR2 is SVGAGI. CDR3 size: 13 residues. CDR3 sequence (DNA): TGTGCCAGCAGTTATGGCATGACGAGGCAAGCTTTCTTT. Its protein product is CASSYGMTRQAFF.

A few counts support this clone. V usage is TRBV29-1 and J usage is TRBJ1-2; TRBD1 agrees at 9 bases. The CDR3 consists of 12 residues. With V trimmed by 5 bases and J by 3 bases, 1 base remained unmatched. In germline, CDR1 is SQVTM, CDR2 ANQGSEA. The CDR3 is CSVRTGDYGYTF. The CDR3 DNA follows: TGCAGCGTTAGGACAGGGGACTATGGCTACACCTTC.

This chain links TRBV2 with TRBJ2-7; no firm D call. V was pared by 5 bases and J by 0 bases, with 14 bases between. Germline V lookup: CDR1 SNHLY, CDR2 FYNNEI. The CDR3 totals 15 residues. The CDR3 coding sequence is TGTGCCAGCAGTAAACGATCAGAAAACTCCTACGAGCAGTACTTC. Its translation: CASSKRSENSYEQYF.

This clone has just a few counts. The V call is TRBV28, the J call TRBJ2-1, with 7 bases that match TRBD2. The J segment lost 6 bases and the V segment lost 5 bases, leaving 10 bases of the junction unmatched. The CDR3 runs 15 residues. CDR1 and CDR2 from the germline V gene are MDHEN and SYDVKM. The CDR3 DNA follows: TGTGCCAGCAGTCCCAGCGGGGCGCAATTCAATGAGCAGTTCTTC. Translation gives CASSPSGAQFNEQFF.

The chain has TRBV5-4 and TRBJ2-3; 7 bases match TRBD2. V shed 2 bases and J 1 base; nucleotides not matched to a gene: 4. The CDR3 totals 15 residues. Germline values: CDR1 SGHNT, CDR2 YYREEE (reference sequence). CDR3: CASSFGRGGTDTQYF. CDR3 bases: TGTGCCAGCAGCTTCGGCCGGGGGGGCACAGATACGCAGTATTTT.

This chain uses TRBV7-8 with TRBJ2-3; a weak D match, TRBD1 (6 bases). V lost 4 bases and J 2 bases, leaving 13 bases between the germline ends. CDR1 and CDR2 (germline): SGHVS, FQNEAQ. The CDR3 consists of 15 residues. CDR3 loop: CASSSQGTYTDTQYF. CDR3 coding DNA: TGTGCCAGCAGCTCGCAGGGGACCTACACAGATACGCAGTATTTT. Full variable domain (rest looked up from reference TRBV7-8 and TRBJ2-3): GAGVSQSPRYKVAKRGQDVALRCDPISGHVSLFWYQQALGQGPEFLTYFQNEAQLDKSGLPSDRFFAERPEGSVSTLKIQRTQQEDSAVYLCASSSQGTYTDTQYFGPGTRLTVL.

In its sample, this clone was seen a few times. V and J are TRBV6-1 and TRBJ2-6; 9 bases match TRBD1. This CDR3 is 18 amino acids long. The V gene's germline CDR1 is MNHNS and CDR2 SASEGT. V trimming: 2 bases; J trimming: 2 bases; junction bases outside the gene matches: 7. CDR3 in amino acids: CASSESGTGWAGANVLTF. In DNA, the CDR3 is TGTGCCAGCAGTGAATCCGGGACAGGGTGGGCTGGGGCCAACGTCCTGACTTTC.

The chain employs TRBV7-6 and TRBJ1-2; TRBD1 aligns across 10 bases. The CDR3 is 13 amino acids. Looked up from germline, CDR1 is SGHVS and CDR2 is FNYEAQ. Trimming removed 5 bases from V and 8 bases from J; junction bases left unmatched: 5. CDR3 loop: CASSQDRGEGYTF. As DNA, the CDR3 is TGTGCCAGCAGCCAGGACAGGGGGGAGGGCTACACCTTC.

The CDR3 nucleotides are TGTGCCAGCAGTTTAGGGGGCAGACGAGCCAATGAGCAGTTCTTC. Its translation: CASSLGGRRANEQFF. The genes are TRBV28 and TRBJ2-1, with D perhaps TRBD1 (6 bases). Per the germline V gene, CDR1 is MDHEN and CDR2 is SYDVKM. The length of the CDR3 is 15 residues. The germline V and J ends were trimmed by 2 bases and 6 bases, with 14 bases remaining between them.

This chain links TRBV7-6 with TRBJ2-6, with 8 bases aligning to TRBD1. The CDR3 has 17 residues. Trimming at V came to 5 bases and at J to 0 bases, leaving 6 bases not matched to a gene. Germline assignment: CDR1 SGHVS and CDR2 FNYEAQ. The CDR3 coding sequence is TGTGCCAGCAGCCCCAGGACAGGGAGCTCTGGGGCCAACGTCCTGACTTTC. It encodes CASSPRTGSSGANVLTF.

CDR3 loop: CAGRTFLDKAYEQYF. CDR3 bases: TGTGCCGGACGGACCTTCTTGGACAAAGCCTACGAGCAGTACTTC. V and J are TRBV2 and TRBJ2-7; D perhaps matches TRBD1 (5 bases). Germline loops: CDR1 SNHLY, CDR2 FYNNEI. The CDR3 totals 15 residues. Trimming left V 11 bases short and J 2 bases short, with 22 bases between. The full variable domain, its missing parts supplied by reference TRBV2 and TRBJ2-7, is EPEVTQTPSHQVTQMGQEVILRCVPISNHLYFYWYRQILGQKVEFLVSFYNNEISEKSEIFDDQFSVERPDGSNFTLKIRSTKLEDSAMYFCAGRTFLDKAYEQYFGPGTRLTVT.

The chain links TRBV18 to TRBJ1-4; TRBD1 agrees at 9 bases. The J segment lost 3 bases and the V segment lost 1 base, leaving 0 bases of the junction unmatched. The CDR3 sequence is 15 residues long. CDR1 and CDR2 (germline): KGHSH, LQKENI. DNA for the CDR3: TGTGCCAGCTCACCACGGGACAGGGCTAATGAAAAACTGTTTTTT. Its protein is CASSPRDRANEKLFF.

The rearrangement joins TRBV25-1 to TRBJ2-2, with TRBD1 matching over 11 bases. The CDR3 extends over 16 amino acids. The V and J ends lost 1 base and 7 bases, in that order; junction bases with no gene match: 5. Germline loops: CDR1 MGHDK, CDR2 SYGVNS. Here the CDR3 DNA reads TGTGCCAGCAGTGAATGGCAGGACAGGGGGCACGGGGAGCTGTTTTTT. Translation gives CASSEWQDRGHGELFF.

V and J are TRBV7-2 and TRBJ2-1, with D perhaps matching TRBD2 (6 bases). Germline CDR1 reads SGHTA; CDR2 reads FQGNSA. Trimming stripped 6 bases from V and 0 bases from J, with 12 bases between. This CDR3 comprises 15 residues. The CDR3 reads CASRRGVSSYNEQFF. In DNA, the CDR3 is TGTGCCAGCAGGCGCGGGGTCAGCTCCTACAATGAGCAGTTCTTC.

This clone was seen more than once but under ten times. The V call is TRBV6-6, the J call TRBJ1-2, with TRBD1 as a possible D gene (5 bases). Trimming stripped 6 bases from V and 0 bases from J, with 11 bases between. The V gene's germline CDR1 is MNHNY and CDR2 SVGAGI (reference sequence). The length of the CDR3 is 14 residues. CDR3 region: CASRPATANYGYTF. The DNA for the CDR3 is TGTGCCAGCAGGCCAGCGACAGCTAACTATGGCTACACCTTC.

The table lists this clone with a few counts. The J gene is TRBJ2-7, the V gene TRBV5-4; possibly TRBD2 for D (6 bases). This CDR3 is built from 15 residues. V lost 0 bases and J 11 bases, leaving 21 bases between the germline ends. Germline CDR1 and CDR2: SGHNT and YYREEE (reference sequence). The CDR3, as DNA: TGTGCCAGCAGCTTGGTAGGGGACCTAACACGGAGGGAGTACTTC. Its translation is CASSLVGDLTRREYF.

The chain recombines TRBV7-2 with TRBJ1-2, with unresolved D. Trimming took 3 bases from V and 7 from J, leaving 6 bases between them. The V gene's germline CDR1 is SGHTA and CDR2 FQGNSA. The CDR3 covers 11 residues. The CDR3 nucleotides are TGTGCCAGCAGCTTCGGTCCTGGCTACACCTTC. This translates into CASSFGPGYTF.

This clone has just a few counts. The CDR3 DNA reads as TGTGCCAGCAGCCCCGGACAGGGCGGCTACGAGCAGTACTTC. This codes for CASSPGQGGYEQYF. The chain recombines TRBV7-2 with TRBJ2-7, with TRBD1 identical over 8 bases. CDR3 length: 14 amino acids. V trimming: 5 bases; J trimming: 3 bases; junction bases outside the gene matches: 6. From germline, CDR1 is SGHTA and CDR2 FQGNSA.

The chain employs TRBV7-9 and TRBJ2-7; 8 bases fit TRBD1. The CDR3 has 17 residues. Germline loops: CDR1 SEHNR, CDR2 FQNEAQ (reference sequence). The trim removed 4 bases at V and 0 bases at J, leaving 11 bases unmatched. The CDR3 spells CASSSGRWDRSSYEQYF. Written as DNA, the CDR3 is TGTGCCAGCAGCTCGGGACGGTGGGACAGGAGCTCCTACGAGCAGTACTTC.

This clone came up a few times. The chain recombines TRBV5-1 with TRBJ2-7; 7 bases align to TRBD1. The CDR3 contains 15 residues. Trimming removed 2 bases from V and 2 bases from J; junction bases left unmatched: 7. Germline V lookup: CDR1 SGHRS, CDR2 YFSETQ. CDR3 sequence: CASSLSTGQTYEQYF. In DNA, the CDR3 is TGCGCCAGCAGCTTATCCACGGGACAGACCTACGAGCAGTACTTC.

The chain has TRBV7-9 and TRBJ2-3, with D possibly being TRBD1 (6 bases). The CDR3 spans 17 residues. V lost 6 bases to trimming and J lost 0 bases, with 19 bases between them. CDR1 is SEHNR and CDR2 is FQNEAQ in the germline V gene (reference sequence). The CDR3 is CASSTPVRGLSTDTQYF. In DNA, the CDR3 is TGTGCCAGCAGTACCCCCGTCAGGGGCCTCAGCACAGATACGCAGTATTTT.

This clone showed up just a few times. The chain links TRBV16 to TRBJ2-5; D ambiguous. Germline V gene data show CDR1 as KGHSY and CDR2 as FQNENV. Trimming cost V 4 bases and J 1 base, with 10 bases left between them. The CDR3 is made up of 14 amino acids. This chain's CDR3 is CASSPIYSQETQYF. The DNA for the CDR3 is TGTGCCAGCAGCCCAATCTACAGCCAAGAGACCCAGTACTTC. The entire variable domain, with the rest obtained from reference TRBV16 and TRBJ2-5, is as follows: GEEVAQTPKHLVRGEGQKAKLYCAPIKGHSYVFWYQQVLKNEFKFLISFQNENVFDETGMPKERFSAKCLPNSPCSLEIQATKLEDSAVYFCASSPIYSQETQYFGPGTRLLVL.

The chain links TRBV2 to TRBJ1-1; 9 positions agree with TRBD1. The CDR3 loop spans 15 amino acids. Germline V lookup: CDR1 SNHLY, CDR2 FYNNEI. V gave up 7 bases and J gave up 4 bases; unmatched junction bases: 10. DNA of the CDR3: TGTGCCAGCAAATCTTTAACAGGGGGCGGCACTGAAGCTTTCTTT. Its protein is CASKSLTGGGTEAFF.